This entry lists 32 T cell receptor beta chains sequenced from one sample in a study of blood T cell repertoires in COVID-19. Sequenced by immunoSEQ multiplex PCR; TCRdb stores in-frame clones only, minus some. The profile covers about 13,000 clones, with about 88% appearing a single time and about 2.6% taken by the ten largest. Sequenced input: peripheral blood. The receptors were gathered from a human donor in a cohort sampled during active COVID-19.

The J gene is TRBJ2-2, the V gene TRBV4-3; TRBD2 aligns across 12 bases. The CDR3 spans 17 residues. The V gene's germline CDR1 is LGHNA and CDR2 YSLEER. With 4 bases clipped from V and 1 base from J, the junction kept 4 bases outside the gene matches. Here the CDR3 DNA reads TGCGCCAGCAGCCTAGGACTAGCGGGGATGAACACCGGGGAGCTGTTTTTT. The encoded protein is CASSLGLAGMNTGELFF.

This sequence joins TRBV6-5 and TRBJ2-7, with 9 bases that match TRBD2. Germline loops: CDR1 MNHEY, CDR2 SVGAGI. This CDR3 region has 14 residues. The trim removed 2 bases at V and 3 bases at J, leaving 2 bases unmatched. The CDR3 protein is CASSYVSGGYEQYF. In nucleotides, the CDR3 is TGTGCCAGCAGTTACGTTAGCGGGGGCTACGAGCAGTACTTC.

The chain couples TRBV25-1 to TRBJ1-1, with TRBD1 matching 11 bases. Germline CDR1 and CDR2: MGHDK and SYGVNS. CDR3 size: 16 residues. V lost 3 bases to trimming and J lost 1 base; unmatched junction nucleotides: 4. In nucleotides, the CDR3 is TGTGCCAGCAGTGACCCCGGGACAGGGGGGAACACTGAAGCTTTCTTT. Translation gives CASSDPGTGGNTEAFF.

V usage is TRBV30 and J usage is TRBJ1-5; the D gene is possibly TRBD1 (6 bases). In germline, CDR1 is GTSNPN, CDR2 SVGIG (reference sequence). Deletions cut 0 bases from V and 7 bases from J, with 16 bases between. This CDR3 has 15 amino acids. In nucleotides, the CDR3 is TGTGCCTGGAGTGTACAGATGACACAGGGCCAGCCCCAGCATTTT. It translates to CAWSVQMTQGQPQHF.

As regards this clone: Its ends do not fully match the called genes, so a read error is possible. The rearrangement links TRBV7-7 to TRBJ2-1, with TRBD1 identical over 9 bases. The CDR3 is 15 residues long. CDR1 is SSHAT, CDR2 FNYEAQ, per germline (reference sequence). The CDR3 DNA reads TGTGCTAGCAGCCCCGGGACAGGGCTATACAATGAGCAGTTCTTC. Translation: CASSPGTGLYNEQFF.

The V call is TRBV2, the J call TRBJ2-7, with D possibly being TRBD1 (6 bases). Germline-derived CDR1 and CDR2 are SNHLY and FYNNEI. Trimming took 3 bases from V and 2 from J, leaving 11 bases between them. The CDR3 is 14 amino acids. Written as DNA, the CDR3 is TGTGCCAGCAGTGAGATAGGGGGACCCTACGAGCAGTACTTC. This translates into CASSEIGGPYEQYF.

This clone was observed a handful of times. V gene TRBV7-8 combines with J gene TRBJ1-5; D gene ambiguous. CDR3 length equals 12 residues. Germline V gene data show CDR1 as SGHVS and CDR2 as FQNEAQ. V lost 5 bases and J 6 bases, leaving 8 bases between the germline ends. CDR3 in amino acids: CASSPAGQPQHF. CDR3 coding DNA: TGTGCCAGCAGCCCGGCGGGTCAGCCCCAGCATTTT.

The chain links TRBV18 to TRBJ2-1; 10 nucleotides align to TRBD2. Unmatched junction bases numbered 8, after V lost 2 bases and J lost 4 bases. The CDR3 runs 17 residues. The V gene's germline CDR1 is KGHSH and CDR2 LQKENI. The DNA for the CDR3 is TGTGCCAGCTCACCAACGCCCGGGACTAGCGCTTACAATGAGCAGTTCTTC. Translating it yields CASSPTPGTSAYNEQFF.

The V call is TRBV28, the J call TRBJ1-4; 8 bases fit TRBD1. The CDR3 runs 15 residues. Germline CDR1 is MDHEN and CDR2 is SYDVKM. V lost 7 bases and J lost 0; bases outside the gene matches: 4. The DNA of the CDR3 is TGTGCCAGCAAGGGACAGGCCGCAACTAATGAAAAACTGTTTTTT. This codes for CASKGQAATNEKLFF.

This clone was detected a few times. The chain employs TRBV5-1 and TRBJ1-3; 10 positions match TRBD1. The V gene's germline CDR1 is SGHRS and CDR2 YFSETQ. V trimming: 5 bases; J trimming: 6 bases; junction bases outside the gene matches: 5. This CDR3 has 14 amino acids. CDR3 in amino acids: CASRRTGGVNTIYF. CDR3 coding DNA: TGCGCCAGCAGACGGACAGGGGGTGTAAACACCATATATTTT.

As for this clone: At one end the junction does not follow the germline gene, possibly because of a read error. The CDR3 region has the DNA TGTGCCAGCAGCTTACCGCGGCGGGGGGCGTTACAGCACTTC. This encodes CASSLPRRGALQHF. This chain links TRBV7-2 with TRBJ2-5; 8 bases are shared with TRBD2. Germline V lookup: CDR1 SGHTA, CDR2 FQGNSA. This CDR3 spans 14 amino acids.

The CDR3 here is CSATGTGAGTEAFF. The CDR3 nucleotides are TGCAGCGCCACCGGGACAGGGGCGGGGACTGAAGCTTTCTTT. The chain has TRBV29-1 and TRBJ1-1, with 10 bases identical to TRBD1. This CDR3 is 14 amino acids long. The V gene's germline CDR1 is SQVTM and CDR2 ANQGSEA. V lost 7 bases and J lost 5; bases outside the gene matches: 10.

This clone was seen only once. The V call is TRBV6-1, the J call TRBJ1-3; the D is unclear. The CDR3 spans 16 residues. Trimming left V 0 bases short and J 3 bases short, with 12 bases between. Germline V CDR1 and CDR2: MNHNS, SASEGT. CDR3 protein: CASSEAGLLGGNTIYF. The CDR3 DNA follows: TGTGCCAGCAGTGAAGCTGGGCTTCTCGGTGGAAACACCATATATTTT.

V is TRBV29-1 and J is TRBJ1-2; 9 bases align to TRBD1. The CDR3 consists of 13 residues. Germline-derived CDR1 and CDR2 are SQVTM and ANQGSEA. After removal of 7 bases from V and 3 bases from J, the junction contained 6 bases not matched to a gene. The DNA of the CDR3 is TGCAGCGGGGGACAGGGATGGGACTATGGCTACACCTTC. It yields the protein CSGGQGWDYGYTF.

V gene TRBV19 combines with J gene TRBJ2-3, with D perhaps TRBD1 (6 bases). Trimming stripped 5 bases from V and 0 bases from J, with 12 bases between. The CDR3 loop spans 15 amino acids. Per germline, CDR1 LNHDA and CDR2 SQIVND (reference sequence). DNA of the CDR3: TGTGCCAGTAGTTCGGACAGTCCTAGCACAGATACGCAGTATTTT. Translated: CASSSDSPSTDTQYF.

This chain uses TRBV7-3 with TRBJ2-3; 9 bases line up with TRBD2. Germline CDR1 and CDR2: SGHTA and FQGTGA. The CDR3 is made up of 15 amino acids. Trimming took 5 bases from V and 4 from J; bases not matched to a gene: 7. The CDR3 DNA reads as TGTGCCAGCAGCCCGCCCCAGCGGGGGGCAGATACGCAGTATTTT. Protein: CASSPPQRGADTQYF.

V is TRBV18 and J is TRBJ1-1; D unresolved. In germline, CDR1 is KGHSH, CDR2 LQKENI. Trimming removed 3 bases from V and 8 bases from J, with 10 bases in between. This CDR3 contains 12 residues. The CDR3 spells CASSPATGEAFF. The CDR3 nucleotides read TGTGCCAGCTCACCCGCGACTGGGGAAGCTTTCTTT.

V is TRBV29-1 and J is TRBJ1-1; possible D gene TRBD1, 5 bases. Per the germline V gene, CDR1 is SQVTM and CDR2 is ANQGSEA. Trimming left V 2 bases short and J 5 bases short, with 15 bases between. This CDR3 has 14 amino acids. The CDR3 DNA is TGCAGCGTTGAAAGCTGGGGCGGCAAGACTGAAGCTTTCTTT. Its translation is CSVESWGGKTEAFF.

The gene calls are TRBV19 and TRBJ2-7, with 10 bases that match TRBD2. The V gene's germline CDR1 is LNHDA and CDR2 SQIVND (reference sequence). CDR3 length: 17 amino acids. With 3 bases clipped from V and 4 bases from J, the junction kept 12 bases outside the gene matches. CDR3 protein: CASSIWEEAGGEYEQYF. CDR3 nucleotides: TGTGCCAGTAGTATTTGGGAGGAAGCGGGAGGGGAGTACGAGCAGTACTTC.

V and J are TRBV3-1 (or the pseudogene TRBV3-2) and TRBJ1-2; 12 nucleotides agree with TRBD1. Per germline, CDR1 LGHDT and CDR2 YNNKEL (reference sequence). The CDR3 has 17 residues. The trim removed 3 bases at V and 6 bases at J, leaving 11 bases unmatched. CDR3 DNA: TGTGCCAGCAGCCAGACCCCCGGGACAGGGGGCGAGAATGGCTACACCTTC. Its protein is CASSQTPGTGGENGYTF.

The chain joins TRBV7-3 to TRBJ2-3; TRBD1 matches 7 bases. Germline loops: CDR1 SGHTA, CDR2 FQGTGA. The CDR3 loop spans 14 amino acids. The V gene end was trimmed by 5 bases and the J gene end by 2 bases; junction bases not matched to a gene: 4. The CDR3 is CASSPDRDTDTQYF. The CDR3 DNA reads TGTGCCAGCAGCCCCGACAGGGACACAGATACGCAGTATTTT.

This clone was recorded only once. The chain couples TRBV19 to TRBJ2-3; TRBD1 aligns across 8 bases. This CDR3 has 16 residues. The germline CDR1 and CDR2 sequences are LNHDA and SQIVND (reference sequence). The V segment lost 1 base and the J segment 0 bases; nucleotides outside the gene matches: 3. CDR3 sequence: CASSIGGQVSTDTQYF. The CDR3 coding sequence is TGTGCCAGTAGTATAGGGGGACAGGTCAGCACAGATACGCAGTATTTT. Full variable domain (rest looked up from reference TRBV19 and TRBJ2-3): DGGITQSPKYLFRKEGQNVTLSCEQNLNHDAMYWYRQDPGQGLRLIYYSQIVNDFQKGDIAEGYSVSREKKESFPLTVTSAQKNPTAFYLCASSIGGQVSTDTQYFGPGTRLTVL.

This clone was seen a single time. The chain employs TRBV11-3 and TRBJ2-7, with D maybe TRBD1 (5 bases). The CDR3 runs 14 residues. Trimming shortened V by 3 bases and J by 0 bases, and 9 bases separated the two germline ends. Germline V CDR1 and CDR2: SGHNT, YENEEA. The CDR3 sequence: CASSFQGNSYEQYF. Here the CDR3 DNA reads TGTGCCAGCAGCTTCCAGGGCAACTCCTACGAGCAGTACTTC. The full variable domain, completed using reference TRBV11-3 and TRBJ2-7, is EAGVVQSPRYKIIEKKQPVAFWCNPISGHNTLYWYLQNLGQGPELLIRYENEEAVDDSQLPKDRFSAERLKGVDSTLKIQPAELGDSAVYLCASSFQGNSYEQYFGPGTRLTVT.

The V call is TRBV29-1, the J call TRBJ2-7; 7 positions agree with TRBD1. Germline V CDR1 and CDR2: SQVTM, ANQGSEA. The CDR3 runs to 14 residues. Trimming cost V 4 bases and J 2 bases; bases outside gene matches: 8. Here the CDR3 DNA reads TGCAGCGTTGTTTGGGGGACAGCTACCTACGAGCAGTACTTC. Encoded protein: CSVVWGTATYEQYF.

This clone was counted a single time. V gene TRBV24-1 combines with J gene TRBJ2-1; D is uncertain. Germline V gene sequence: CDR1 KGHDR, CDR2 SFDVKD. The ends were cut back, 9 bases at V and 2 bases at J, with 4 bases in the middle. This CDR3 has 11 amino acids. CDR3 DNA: TGTGCCACCGGCACCTACAATGAGCAGTTCTTC. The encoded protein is CATGTYNEQFF.

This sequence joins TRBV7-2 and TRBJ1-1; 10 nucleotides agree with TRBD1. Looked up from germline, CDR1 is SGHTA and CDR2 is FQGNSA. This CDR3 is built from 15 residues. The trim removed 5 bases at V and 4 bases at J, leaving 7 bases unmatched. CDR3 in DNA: TGTGCCAGCAGCCCGGACAGGACAGGGGGCACTGAAGCTTTCTTT. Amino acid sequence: CASSPDRTGGTEAFF.

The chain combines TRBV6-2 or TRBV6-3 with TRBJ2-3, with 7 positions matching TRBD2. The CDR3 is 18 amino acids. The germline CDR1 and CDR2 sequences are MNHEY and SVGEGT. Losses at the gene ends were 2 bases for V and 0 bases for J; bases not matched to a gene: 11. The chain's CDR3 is CASSYPSGAGVSTDTQYF. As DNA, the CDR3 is TGTGCCAGCAGTTACCCATCAGGCGCGGGGGTGAGCACAGATACGCAGTATTTT.

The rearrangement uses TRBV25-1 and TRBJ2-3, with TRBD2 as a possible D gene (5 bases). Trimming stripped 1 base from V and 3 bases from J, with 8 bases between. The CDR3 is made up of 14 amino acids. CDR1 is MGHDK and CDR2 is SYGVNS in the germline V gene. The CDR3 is CASSELGGTDTQYF. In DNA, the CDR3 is TGTGCCAGCAGTGAATTAGGCGGGACAGATACGCAGTATTTT.

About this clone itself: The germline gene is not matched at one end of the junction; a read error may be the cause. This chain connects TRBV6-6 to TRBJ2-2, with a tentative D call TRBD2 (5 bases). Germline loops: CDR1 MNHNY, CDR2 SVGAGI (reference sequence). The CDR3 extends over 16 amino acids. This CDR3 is CASSYSFSRKHRGAVF. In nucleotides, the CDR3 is TGTGCCAGCAGTTACTCGTTCAGCCGCAAACACCGGGGAGCTGTTTTT.

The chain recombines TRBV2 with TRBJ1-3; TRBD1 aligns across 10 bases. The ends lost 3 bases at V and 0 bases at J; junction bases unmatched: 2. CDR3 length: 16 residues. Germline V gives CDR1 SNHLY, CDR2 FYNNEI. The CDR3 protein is CASSEGQGSSGNTIYF. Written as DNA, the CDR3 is TGTGCCAGCAGTGAGGGACAGGGGAGCTCTGGAAACACCATATATTTT.

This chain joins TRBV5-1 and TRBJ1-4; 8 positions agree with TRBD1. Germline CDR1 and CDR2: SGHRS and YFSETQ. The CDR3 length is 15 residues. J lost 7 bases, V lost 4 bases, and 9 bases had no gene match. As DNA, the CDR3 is TGCGCCAGCAGCCAAGGACAGGGATCTCTTGAAAAACTGTTTTTT. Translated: CASSQGQGSLEKLFF.

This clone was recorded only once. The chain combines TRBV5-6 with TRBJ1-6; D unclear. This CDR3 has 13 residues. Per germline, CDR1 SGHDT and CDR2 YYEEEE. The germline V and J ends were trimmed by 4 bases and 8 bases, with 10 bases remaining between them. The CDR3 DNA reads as TGTGCCAGCAGCCCCAGCGGGGATTCACCCCTCCACTTT. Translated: CASSPSGDSPLHF. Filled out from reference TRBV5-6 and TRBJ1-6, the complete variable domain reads DAGVTQSPTHLIKTRGQQVTLRCSPKSGHDTVSWYQQALGQGPQFIFQYYEEEERQRGNFPDRFSGHQFPNYSSELNVNALLLGDSALYLCASSPSGDSPLHFGNGTRLTVT.